This TCR beta chain was observed in a study of response to subunit inactivated influenza vaccine. TCRdb reprocessed the RT-PCR reads via MiXCR and lists one record per CDR3 protein. The table lists 500,000 or so distinct CDR3 sequences, 9.5% to 13% of them singletons, with about an eighth in the top ten. With 1 base removed from V and 4 bases from J, the gap between germline ends came to 8 bases. CDR1 is LGHNA and CDR2 is YNFKEQ in the germline V gene. The CDR3 is made up of 14 amino acids. This TCR came from a man in his forties or fifties who received an inactivated influenza vaccine. Material: PBMCs from blood, obtained 35 to 45 days after vaccination. The gene calls are TRBV4-2 and TRBJ1-5; no definite D call. DNA of the CDR3: TGTGCCAGCAGCCAAGCTCAAGGTAATCAGCCCCAGCATTTT. Its translation is CASSQAQGNQPQHF.